The present entry profiles one T cell receptor (beta chain) with its context. Germline V gives CDR1 GTSNPN, CDR2 SVGIG (reference sequence). Trimming took off 4 bases at V and 0 bases at J, with 21 bases between the two ends. The CDR3 is 17 residues long. Methods used by the authors: Estimation of nucleated cell counts relied on the amplification of reference gene primers. Libraries were prepared by immunoSEQ multiplex PCR; TCRdb keeps only in-frame clonotypes and omits some of them. The V and J calls and clone size are taken from that table; D and trimming were inferred from the DNA. This sample has approximately 80,000 clones; about 70% occur once, and the top ten carry approximately 5.8%. This record comes from a study of blood T cell repertoires in COVID-19. About the study: From the United States, Italy and Spain came samples of acute and convalescent COVID-19. PBMCs, B-cell-depleted T cells, or T cells provided the cDNA or gDNA that made up the material.

Sequencing was done on a sample of peripheral blood. This chain links TRBV30 with TRBJ1-1; D is possibly TRBD1 (6 bases). This clonotype originated in a middle-aged man with active or convalescent COVID-19. This chain's CDR3 is CAWNPDRNTLMNTEAFF. The CDR3 DNA sequence: TGTGCCTGGAACCCGGACAGAAACACCTTGATGAACACTGAAGCTTTCTTT. The full variable domain, rest sourced from reference TRBV30 and TRBJ1-1, is SQTIHQWPATLVQPVGSPLSLECTVEGTSNPNLYWYRQAAGRGLQLLFYSVGIGQISSEVPQNLSASRPQDRQFILSSKKLLLSDSGFYLCAWNPDRNTLMNTEAFFGQGTRLTVV.